This T cell receptor beta chain appears in the sequencing data of a study of regulatory T cells in long-lasting Graves disease. This clonotype has just a few counts. The antigen remains unidentified. The time point: persistent/refractory GD, antithyroid drugs over 5 years with positive TRAb. Following extraction of RNA from PBMCs, that RNA was used to make the TCR library. Study-wide results and limits: Patients with persistent Graves' had lower TCR diversity than newly diagnosed patients.

Arm-PCR of CDR3 regions and iRepertoire HTBI primers were the basis on which TCR beta libraries were built. TCRdb re-called the multiplex PCR reads with MiXCR, one entry per CDR3 protein. The sample includes some 370,000 distinct CDR3 sequences, roughly 20% of them seen just once. Germline V gene sequence: CDR1 LGHDT, CDR2 YNNKEL (reference sequence). The CDR3 runs to 13 residues. Trimming took 6 bases from V and 6 from J, leaving 15 bases between them. This TCR was recovered from a female donor with Graves disease. Sample: peripheral blood mononuclear cells (PBMCs), taken when the disease was refractory, from a patient treated with antithyroid drugs. The chain joins TRBV3-1 to TRBJ2-7; D might be TRBD1 (6 bases). CDR3 protein: CASRLGQSGEQYF. In DNA form, the CDR3 reads TGTGCCAGCAGACTTGGACAGTCAGGCGAGCAGTACTTC.